This T cell receptor beta chain was identified in a study of tumor and adjacent non-tumor tissue in lung cancer. A modified ARM-PCR protocol with three rounds of nested PCR amplified TCRbeta. One entry per CDR3 protein, called by TCRdb with MiXCR from the multiplex PCR reads. The sample includes 110,000 or so distinct CDR3 sequences, roughly 75% of them seen just once. CDR3 length equals 17 residues. Germline CDR1 is SGHAT and CDR2 is FQDESV (reference sequence). RNA was extracted from bulk tissue without any cell sorting. Note on this clonotype: At one end the junction does not follow the germline gene, possibly because of a read error.

Sequencing was done on a sample of lung tumor tissue. The receptor's source is a woman in her fifties or sixties with non-small cell lung cancer. The rearrangement joins TRBV11-1 to TRBJ2-2; D is possibly TRBD2 (6 bases). The CDR3 here is CGSSPRLVGEFTGELFF. CDR3 nucleotides: TGTGGCAGCAGCCCGCGACTAGTGGGAGAATTCACCGGGGAGCTGTTTTTT.